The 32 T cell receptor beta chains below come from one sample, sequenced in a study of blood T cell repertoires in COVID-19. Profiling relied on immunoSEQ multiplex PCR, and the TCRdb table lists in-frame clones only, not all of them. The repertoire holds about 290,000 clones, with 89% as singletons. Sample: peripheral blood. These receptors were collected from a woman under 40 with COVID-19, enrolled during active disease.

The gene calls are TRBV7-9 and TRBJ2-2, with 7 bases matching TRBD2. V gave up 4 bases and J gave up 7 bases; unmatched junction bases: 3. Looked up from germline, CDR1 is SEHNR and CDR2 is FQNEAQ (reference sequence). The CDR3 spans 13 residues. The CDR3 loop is CASSSGGFGELFF. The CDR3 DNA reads TGTGCCAGCAGCTCGGGAGGATTCGGGGAGCTGTTTTTT. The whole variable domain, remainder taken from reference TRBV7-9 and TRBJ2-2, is DTGVSQNPRHKITKRGQNVTFRCDPISEHNRLYWYRQTLGQGPEFLTYFQNEAQLEKSRLLSDRFSAERPKGSFSTLEIQRTEQGDSAMYLCASSSGGFGELFFGEGSRLTVL.

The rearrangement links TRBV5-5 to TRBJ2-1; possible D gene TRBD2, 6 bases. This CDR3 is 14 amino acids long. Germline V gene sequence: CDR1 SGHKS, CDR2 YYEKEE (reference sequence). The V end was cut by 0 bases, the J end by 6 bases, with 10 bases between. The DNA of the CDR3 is TGTGCCAGCAGCTTGGCCGGGGGTTTCAATGAGCAGTTCTTC. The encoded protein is CASSLAGGFNEQFF.

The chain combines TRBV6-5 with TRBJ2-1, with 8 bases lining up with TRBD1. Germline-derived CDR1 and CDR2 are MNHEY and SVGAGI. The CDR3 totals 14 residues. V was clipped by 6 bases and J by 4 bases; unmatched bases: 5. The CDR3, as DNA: TGTGCCAGCAGACCCGACAGGGGTTACAATGAGCAGTTCTTC. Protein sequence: CASRPDRGYNEQFF.

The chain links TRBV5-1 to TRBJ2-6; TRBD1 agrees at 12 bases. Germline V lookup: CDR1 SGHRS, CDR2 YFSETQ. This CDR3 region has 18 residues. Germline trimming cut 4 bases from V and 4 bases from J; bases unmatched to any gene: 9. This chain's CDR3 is CASSHPGQGAIGANVLTF. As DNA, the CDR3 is TGCGCCAGCAGCCATCCGGGACAGGGGGCCATAGGGGCCAACGTCCTGACTTTC.

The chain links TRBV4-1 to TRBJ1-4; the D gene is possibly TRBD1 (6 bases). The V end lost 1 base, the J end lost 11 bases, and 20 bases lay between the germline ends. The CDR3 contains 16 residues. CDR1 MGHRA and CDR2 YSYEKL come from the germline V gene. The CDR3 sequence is CASSQAVTGRIVKLFF. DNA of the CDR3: TGCGCCAGCAGCCAAGCAGTGACAGGAAGAATAGTTAAACTGTTTTTT.

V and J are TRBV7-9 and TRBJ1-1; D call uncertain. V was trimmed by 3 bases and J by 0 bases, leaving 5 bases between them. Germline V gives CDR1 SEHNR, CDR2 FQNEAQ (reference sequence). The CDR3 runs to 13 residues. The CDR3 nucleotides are TGTGCCAGCAGCTTTTACATGAACACTGAAGCTTTCTTT. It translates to CASSFYMNTEAFF.

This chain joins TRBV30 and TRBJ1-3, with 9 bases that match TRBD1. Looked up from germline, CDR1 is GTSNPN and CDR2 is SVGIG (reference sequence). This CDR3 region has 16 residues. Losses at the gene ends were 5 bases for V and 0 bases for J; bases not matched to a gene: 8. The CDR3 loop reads CAWDRTGASSGNTIYF. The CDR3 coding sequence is TGTGCCTGGGACAGGACAGGGGCGTCCTCTGGAAACACCATATATTTT.

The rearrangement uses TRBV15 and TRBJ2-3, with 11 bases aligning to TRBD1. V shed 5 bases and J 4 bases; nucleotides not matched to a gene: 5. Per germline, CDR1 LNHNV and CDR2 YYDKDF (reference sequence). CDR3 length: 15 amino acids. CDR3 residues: CATSRDRGIADTQYF. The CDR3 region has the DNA TGTGCCACCAGCCGGGACAGGGGGATCGCAGATACGCAGTATTTT.

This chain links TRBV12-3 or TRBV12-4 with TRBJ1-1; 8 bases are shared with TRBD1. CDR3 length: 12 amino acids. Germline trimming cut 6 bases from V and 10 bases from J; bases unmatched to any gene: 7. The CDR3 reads CASSLGQGRAFF. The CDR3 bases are TGTGCCAGCAGCCTCGGACAGGGTCGAGCTTTCTTT.

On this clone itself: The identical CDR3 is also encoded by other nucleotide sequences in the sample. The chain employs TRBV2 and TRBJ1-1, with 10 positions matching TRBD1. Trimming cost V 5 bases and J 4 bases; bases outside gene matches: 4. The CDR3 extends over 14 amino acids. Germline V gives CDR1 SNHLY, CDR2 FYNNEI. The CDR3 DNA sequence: TGTGCCAGCAGTAGACAGGGGGCGGGCACTGAAGCTTTCTTT. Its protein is CASSRQGAGTEAFF.

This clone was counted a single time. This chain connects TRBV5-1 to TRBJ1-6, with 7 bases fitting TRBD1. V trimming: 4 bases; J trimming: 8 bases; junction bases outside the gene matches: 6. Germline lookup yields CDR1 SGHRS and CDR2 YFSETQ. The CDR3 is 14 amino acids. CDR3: CASSLQGRDSPLHF. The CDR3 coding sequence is TGCGCCAGCAGCCTACAGGGGCGGGATTCACCCCTCCACTTT.

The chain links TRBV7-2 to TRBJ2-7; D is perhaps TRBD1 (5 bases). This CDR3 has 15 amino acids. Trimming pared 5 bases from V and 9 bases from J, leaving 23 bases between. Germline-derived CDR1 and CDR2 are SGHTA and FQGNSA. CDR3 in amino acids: CASSPLLLQAFTQYF. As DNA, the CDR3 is TGTGCCAGCAGCCCACTATTGTTACAGGCCTTTACGCAGTACTTC.

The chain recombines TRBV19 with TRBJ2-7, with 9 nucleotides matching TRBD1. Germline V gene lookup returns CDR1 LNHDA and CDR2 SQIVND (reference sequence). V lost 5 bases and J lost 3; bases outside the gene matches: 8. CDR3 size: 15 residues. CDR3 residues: CASSAYRGRDYEQYF. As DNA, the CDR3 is TGTGCCAGTAGTGCTTACAGGGGGCGCGACTACGAGCAGTACTTC. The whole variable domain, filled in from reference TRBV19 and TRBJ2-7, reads DGGITQSPKYLFRKEGQNVTLSCEQNLNHDAMYWYRQDPGQGLRLIYYSQIVNDFQKGDIAEGYSVSREKKESFPLTVTSAQKNPTAFYLCASSAYRGRDYEQYFGPGTRLTVT.

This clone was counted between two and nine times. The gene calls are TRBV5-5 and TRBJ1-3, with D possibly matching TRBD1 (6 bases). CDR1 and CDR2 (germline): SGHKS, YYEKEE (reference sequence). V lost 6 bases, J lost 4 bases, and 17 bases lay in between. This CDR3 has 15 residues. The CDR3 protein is CASIDSGGLGNTIYF. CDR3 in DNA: TGTGCCAGCATCGACTCCGGGGGGCTAGGAAACACCATATATTTT.

CDR3 DNA sequence: TGCGCCAGCAGCCCCCGTGGGGGGTTATTAGACGAGCAGTACTTC. Translating gives CASSPRGGLLDEQYF. The chain is built from TRBV5-1 and TRBJ2-7; D is perhaps TRBD2 (6 bases). The CDR3 runs to 15 residues. In germline, CDR1 is SGHRS, CDR2 YFSETQ. V dropped 4 bases and J dropped 5 bases, with 19 bases sitting between them. Supplemented by reference TRBV5-1 and TRBJ2-7, the full variable domain reads KAGVTQTPRYLIKTRGQQVTLSCSPISGHRSVSWYQQTPGQGLQFLFEYFSETQRNKGNFPGRFSGRQFSNSRSEMNVSTLELGDSALYLCASSPRGGLLDEQYFGPGTRLTVT.

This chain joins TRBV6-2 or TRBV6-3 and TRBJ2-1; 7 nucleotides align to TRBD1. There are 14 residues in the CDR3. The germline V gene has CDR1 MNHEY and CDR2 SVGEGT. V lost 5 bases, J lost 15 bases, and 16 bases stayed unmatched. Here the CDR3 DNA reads TGTGCCAGCAGTCGCCGGGACAGCATAGAGTATCGGTTCTTC. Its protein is CASSRRDSIEYRFF.

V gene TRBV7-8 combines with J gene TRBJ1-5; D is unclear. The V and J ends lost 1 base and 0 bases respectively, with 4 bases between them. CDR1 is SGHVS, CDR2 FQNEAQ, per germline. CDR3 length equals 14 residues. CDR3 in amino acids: CASSLDSSNQPQHF. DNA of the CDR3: TGTGCCAGCAGCTTAGACAGTAGCAATCAGCCCCAGCATTTT. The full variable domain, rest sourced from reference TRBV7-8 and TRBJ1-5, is GAGVSQSPRYKVAKRGQDVALRCDPISGHVSLFWYQQALGQGPEFLTYFQNEAQLDKSGLPSDRFFAERPEGSVSTLKIQRTQQEDSAVYLCASSLDSSNQPQHFGDGTRLSIL.

The CDR3 sequence: CASSGDRLTEAFF. In DNA form, the CDR3 reads TGTGCCAGCAGTGGAGACAGGCTGACTGAAGCTTTCTTT. The chain recombines TRBV2 with TRBJ1-1; TRBD1 is a possible D gene (6 bases). Trimming pared 4 bases from V and 5 bases from J, leaving 11 bases between. From germline, CDR1 is SNHLY and CDR2 FYNNEI. This CDR3 region has 13 residues.

This CDR3 reads CASSPTSGGDEQFF. In DNA, the CDR3 is TGTGCCAGCAGTCCGACTAGCGGGGGCGATGAGCAGTTCTTC. This chain links TRBV3-1 (or the pseudogene TRBV3-2) with TRBJ2-1; 12 bases are shared with TRBD2. CDR1 and CDR2 from the germline V gene are LGHDT and YNNKEL (reference sequence). The CDR3 is 14 amino acids. V dropped 6 bases and J dropped 8; count of bases not matched to a gene: 5.

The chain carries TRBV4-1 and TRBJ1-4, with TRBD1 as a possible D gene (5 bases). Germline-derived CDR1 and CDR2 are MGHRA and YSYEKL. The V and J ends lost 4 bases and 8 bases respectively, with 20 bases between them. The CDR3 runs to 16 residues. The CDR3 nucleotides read TGCGCCAGCAGCCCCGCTCTGGGGGGGATAGGGGAAAAACTGTTTTTT. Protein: CASSPALGGIGEKLFF.

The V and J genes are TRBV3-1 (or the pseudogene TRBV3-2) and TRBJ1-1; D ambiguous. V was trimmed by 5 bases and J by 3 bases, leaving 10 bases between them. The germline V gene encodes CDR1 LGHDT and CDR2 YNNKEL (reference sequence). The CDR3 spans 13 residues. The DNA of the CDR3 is TGTGCCAGCAGCTTGGTACTCGACACTGAAGCTTTCTTT. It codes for CASSLVLDTEAFF.

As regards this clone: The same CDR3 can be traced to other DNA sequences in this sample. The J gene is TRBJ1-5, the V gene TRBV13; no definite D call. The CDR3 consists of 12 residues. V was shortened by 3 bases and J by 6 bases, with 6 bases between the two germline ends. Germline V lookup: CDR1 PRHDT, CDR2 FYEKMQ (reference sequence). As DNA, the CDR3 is TGTGCCAGCAGCTTGGGGAGTCAGCCCCAGCATTTT. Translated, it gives CASSLGSQPQHF.

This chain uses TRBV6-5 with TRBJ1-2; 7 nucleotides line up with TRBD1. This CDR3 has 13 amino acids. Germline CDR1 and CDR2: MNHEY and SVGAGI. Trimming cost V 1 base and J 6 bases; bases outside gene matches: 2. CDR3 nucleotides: TGTGCCAGCAGTTACTTGACAGGGAATGGCTACACCTTC. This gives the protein CASSYLTGNGYTF.

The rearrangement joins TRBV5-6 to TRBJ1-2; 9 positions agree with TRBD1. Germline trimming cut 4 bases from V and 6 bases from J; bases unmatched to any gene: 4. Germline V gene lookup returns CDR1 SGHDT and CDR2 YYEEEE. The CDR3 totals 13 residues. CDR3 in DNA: TGTGCCAGCAGCATAACAGGGGGCGATGGCTACACCTTC. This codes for CASSITGGDGYTF.

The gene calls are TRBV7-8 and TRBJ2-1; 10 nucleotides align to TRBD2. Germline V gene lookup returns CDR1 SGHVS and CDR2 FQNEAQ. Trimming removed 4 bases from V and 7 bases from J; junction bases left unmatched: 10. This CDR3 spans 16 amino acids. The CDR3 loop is CASSWAGTSVGNEQFF. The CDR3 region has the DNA TGTGCCAGCAGCTGGGCCGGGACTAGCGTTGGGAATGAGCAGTTCTTC.

CDR3 sequence reads: CASRTTATDTQYF. In nucleotides, the CDR3 is TGTGCCAGCAGAACGACAGCCACAGATACGCAGTATTTT. J is TRBJ2-3 and V is TRBV6-6; possibly TRBD1 for D (5 bases). Trimming took off 6 bases at V and 2 bases at J, with 9 bases between the two ends. The CDR3 is made up of 13 amino acids. Germline loops: CDR1 MNHNY, CDR2 SVGAGI (reference sequence).

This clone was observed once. This CDR3 is CASRKGTTQETQYF. CDR3 sequence (DNA): TGTGCCAGCAGGAAGGGGACAACCCAAGAGACCCAGTACTTC. This chain connects TRBV14 to TRBJ2-5, with TRBD1 as a possible D gene (6 bases). Trimming removed 6 bases at V and 1 base at J, with 12 bases between. The CDR3 length is 14 residues. Looked up from germline, CDR1 is SGHDN and CDR2 is FVKESK.

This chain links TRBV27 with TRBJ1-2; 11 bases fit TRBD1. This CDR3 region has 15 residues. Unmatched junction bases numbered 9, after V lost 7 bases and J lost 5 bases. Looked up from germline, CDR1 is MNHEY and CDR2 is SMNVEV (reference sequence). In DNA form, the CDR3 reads TGTGCCAGCAAGCCCGGACAGGGGGCAGGGTATGGCTACACCTTC. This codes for CASKPGQGAGYGYTF.

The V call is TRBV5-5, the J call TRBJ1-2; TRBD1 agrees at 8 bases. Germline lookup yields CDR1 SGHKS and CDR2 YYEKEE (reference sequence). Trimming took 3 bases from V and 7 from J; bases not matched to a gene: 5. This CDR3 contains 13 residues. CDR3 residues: CASSSGQGGGYTF. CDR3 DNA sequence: TGTGCCAGCAGCTCAGGACAGGGCGGTGGCTACACCTTC.

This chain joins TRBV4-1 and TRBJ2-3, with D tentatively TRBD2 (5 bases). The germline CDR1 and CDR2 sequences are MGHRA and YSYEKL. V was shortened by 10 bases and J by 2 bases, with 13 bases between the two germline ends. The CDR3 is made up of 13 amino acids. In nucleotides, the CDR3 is TGCGCCACCACGGGGTTCCTCACAGATACGCAGTATTTT. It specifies CATTGFLTDTQYF.

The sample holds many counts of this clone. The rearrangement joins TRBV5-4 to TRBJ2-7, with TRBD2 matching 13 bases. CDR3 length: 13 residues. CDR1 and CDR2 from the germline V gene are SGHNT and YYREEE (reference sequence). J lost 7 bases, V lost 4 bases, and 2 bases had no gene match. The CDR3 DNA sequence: TGTGCCAGCAGCGGGACTAGCGGGATTGAGCAGTACTTC. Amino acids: CASSGTSGIEQYF. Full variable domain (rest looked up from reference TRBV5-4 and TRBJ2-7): ETGVTQSPTHLIKTRGQQVTLRCSSQSGHNTVSWYQQALGQGPQFIFQYYREEENGRGNFPPRFSGLQFPNYSSELNVNALELDDSALYLCASSGTSGIEQYFGPGTRLTVT.

The CDR3: CSAQDMWNYEQYF. The CDR3 bases are TGCAGCGCCCAGGATATGTGGAATTACGAGCAGTACTTC. The genes are TRBV29-1 and TRBJ2-7; D uncertain. Trimming took 7 bases from V and 4 from J, leaving 17 bases between them. The V gene's germline CDR1 is SQVTM and CDR2 ANQGSEA. The CDR3 contains 13 residues.